This is a list of T cell receptor beta chains from one sample in a study of blood T cells in healthy people across ages. One entry per CDR3 protein, called by TCRdb with MiXCR from the 5' RACE reads. The profile shows 540,000 or so distinct CDR3 sequences, 47% of them singletons. Source material: blood. Receptors were obtained from a man older than 75 in good health. The CDR3 runs from the conserved cysteine through the conserved F or W. A D gene is named only where the DNA matches it firmly. Clone size is stated in some rows and not others, as once, few, many or a class when expanded.

j_call d_call v_call clone_size cdr3_nt cdr3_aa
TRBJ1-2 . TRBV9 . TGTGCCAGCAGCGAGGAGGGTGGGAAAGATGGCTACACCTTC CASSEEGGKDGYTF
TRBJ2-3 . TRBV29-1 many TGCAGCGCCGCCCGGGCCGTAGTCACAGATACGCAGTATTTT CSAARAVVTDTQYF
TRBJ2-7 . TRBV6-6 many TGTGCCAGCCGTTTCGGGACGTCGGACCACGAGCAGTACTTC CASRFGTSDHEQYF
TRBJ2-1 . TRBV6-5 many TGTGCCAGCAGAAGTAGAAGAGGACCCTACAATGAGCAGTTCTTC CASRSRRGPYNEQFF
TRBJ1-2 TRBD1 TRBV6-5 many TGTGCCAGCAGAGAATATCCCGGGACAGCCTATGGCTACACCTTC CASREYPGTAYGYTF
TRBJ2-4 TRBD1 TRBV20-1 few TGCAGTGTATGGGACAGGGGAGAAGTAGGCAAAAACATTCAGTACTTC CSVWDRGEVGKNIQYF
TRBJ2-1 . TRBV2 . TGTGCCAGCAGTGAAAGCGGCCTCGGAAGGGAGCAGTTCTTC CASSESGLGREQFF
TRBJ2-7 . TRBV2 . TGTGCCAGCGGTCGGTACGAGCAGTACTTC CASGRYEQYF
TRBJ2-7 . TRBV9 many TGTGCCAGCAGCGTAGGGGGAGCCCCCCACGAGCAGTACTTC CASSVGGAPHEQYF
TRBJ2-7 . TRBV4-3 . TGCGCCAGCAGCCAGAGGGCCGACTCCTACGAGCAGTACTTC CASSQRADSYEQYF
TRBJ2-7 TRBD2 TRBV20-1 few TGCAGTGCTAGAGATTCCCGACTAGCGGGAATCCTCTACGAGCAGTACTTC CSARDSRLAGILYEQYF
TRBJ1-1 . TRBV5-6 . TGTGCCAGCAGCCGAACCCAGGTAGATCCGAACACTGAAGCTTTCTTT CASSRTQVDPNTEAFF
TRBJ1-4 . TRBV7-2 . TGTGCCGGCAGCGGCCGGGCCTCAACTAATGAAAAACCGTTTTTT CAGSGRASTNEKPFF
TRBJ1-1 . TRBV4-3 . TGCGCCAGCAGCCAAGATCGCGTCCGGGAGGCTGAAGCTTTCTTT CASSQDRVREAEAFF
TRBJ2-1 . TRBV6-5 many TGTGCCAGCAGTTACTCGACGGGGGCGGGTTACAATGAGCAGTTCTTC CASSYSTGAGYNEQFF
TRBJ1-1 . TRBV7-9 . TGTCCCAGCAGTCGCTTCATCACTGAAGCTTTCTTT CPSSRFITEAFF
TRBJ1-2 . TRBV20-1 . TGCAGTGCTCTTAAGTTAGGGACGGATGGCTACACCTTC CSALKLGTDGYTF
TRBJ2-7 . TRBV4-1 . TGCGCCAGCAGCCAAGACAGTCGGCCTTTCTACGAGCAGTACTTC CASSQDSRPFYEQYF
TRBJ2-1 TRBD1 TRBV29-1 . TGCGGGGTGGGGCAGGGGGCGAATGAGCAGTTCTTC CGVGQGANEQFF
TRBJ1-2 . TRBV7-9 . TGTGCCAGCAGCTTAAGTCCTGGCCGTTTACACTATGGCTACACCTTC CASSLSPGRLHYGYTF
TRBJ2-5 TRBD2 TRBV28 . TGTGCCAGCAATCCTCCTAGCGGGAGTCGGGAGACCCAGTACTTC CASNPPSGSRETQYF
TRBJ2-5 . TRBV10-3 few TGTGCCATCAGCCTTGTGGACTCCGAGAAAGAGACCCAGTACTTC CAISLVDSEKETQYF
TRBJ2-3 . TRBV4-3 . TGCGCCAGCAGCCAAGGTCTGCGTCTTACGCAGTATTTT CASSQGLRLTQYF
TRBJ1-3 . TRBV4-1 . TGCGCCAGCAGCCAAACGACACGTGGAAACACCATATATTTT CASSQTTRGNTIYF
TRBJ2-7 TRBD1 TRBV20-1 . TGCAGTGCTAAGACAGGGTTACCCTCCTACGAGCAGTACTTC CSAKTGLPSYEQYF
TRBJ2-1 TRBD1 TRBV5-1 few TGCGCCAGCAGCTCCGGGACAGGAGAATACAATGAGCAGTTCTTC CASSSGTGEYNEQFF
TRBJ2-7 . TRBV20-1 . TGCAGTGCTAGCGGGACCTCCTACGAGCAGTACTTC CSASGTSYEQYF
TRBJ2-5 . TRBV5-1 . TGCGCCAGCAGCTTGGAGGGGTCGTCGAGAAAGACCCAGTACTTC CASSLEGSSRKTQYF
TRBJ2-1 . TRBV6-6 many TGTGCCAGCAGTTACGTCCCCTCGGCGAATGAGCAGTTCTTC CASSYVPSANEQFF
TRBJ2-3 TRBD1 TRBV7-9 few TGTGCCAGCAGCTCGACAGGGGACCTCGATACGCAGTATTTT CASSSTGDLDTQYF
TRBJ2-2 TRBD1 TRBV15 . TGTGCCACCAGCCGGACAGGGAAGACCGGGGAGCTGTTTTTT CATSRTGKTGELFF
TRBJ2-7 . TRBV4-3 . TGCGCCAGCAGCCAGGGTCCCGGGACACGTGACGAGCAGTACTTC CASSQGPGTRDEQYF
TRBJ1-6 TRBD1 TRBV7-6 . TGTGCCAGCAGCCGCGGACAGGCGGATTCACCCCTCCACTTT CASSRGQADSPLHF
TRBJ2-2 TRBD2 TRBV7-2 once TGTGCCAGCAGCGTCGCTAGCGGGGGGGCGGCCGGGGAGCTGTTTTTT CASSVASGGAAGELFF
TRBJ2-7 . TRBV3-1 . TGTGCCAGCAGCCAAGGAATTTTAGCTTCCTACGAGCAGTACTTC CASSQGILASYEQYF
TRBJ1-5 TRBD1 TRBV7-2 . TGTGCCAGCAGCTTAGGCAGGGGGCTTGGTCAGCCCCAGCATTTT CASSLGRGLGQPQHF
TRBJ2-3 . TRBV20-1 few TGCAGTGCTAGAGATCTGAGACAGGGAGGAGATACGCAGTATTTT CSARDLRQGGDTQYF
TRBJ2-6 . TRBV7-8 few TGTGCCAGCAGCTTAGTTGGGGCGGCTGGGGCCAACGTCCTGACTTTC CASSLVGAAGANVLTF
TRBJ2-7 . TRBV6-2/TRBV6-3 . TGTGCCAGCAGTTACTCGGAGACATCCGCCGAGCAGTACTTC CASSYSETSAEQYF
TRBJ2-1 . TRBV29-1 . TGCAGCGCCGCGGAGGACCGGGTTGAGCAGTTCTTC CSAAEDRVEQFF
TRBJ2-3 . TRBV18 . TGTGCCAGCTCACCACCTGGCTCAGATACGCAGTATTTT CASSPPGSDTQYF
TRBJ2-7 TRBD2 TRBV27 . TGTGCCAGCAGCCCGTTGACTAGCGGGGGAATTCCCGAGCAGTACTTC CASSPLTSGGIPEQYF
TRBJ2-5 . TRBV5-1 . TGCGCCAGCAGCTTGGTTGGTACGATAGAGACCCAGTACTTC CASSLVGTIETQYF
TRBJ2-5 TRBD2 TRBV20-1 . TGCAGTGCCGAGGGCGTGTCTCTAGCGGATATTCAAGAGACCCAGTACTTC CSAEGVSLADIQETQYF
TRBJ2-3 . TRBV6-1 many TGTGCCAGCAGTAGAGACGGGACCAACCGGAGGGGAAGCACAGATACGCAGTATTTT CASSRDGTNRRGSTDTQYF
TRBJ2-4 TRBD1 TRBV12-3/TRBV12-4 . TGTGCCAGCAGCCCAACCGGGACAGGCAAAAACATTCAGTACTTC CASSPTGTGKNIQYF
TRBJ1-5 TRBD1 TRBV20-1 . TGCAGTGCGACCCCCCCCGCAGGGGGCAACAATCAGCCCCAGCATTTT CSATPPAGGNNQPQHF
TRBJ2-5 . TRBV6-2/TRBV6-3 few TGTGCCAGCAGTTACTTCGGGCAAGAGACCCAGTACTTC CASSYFGQETQYF
TRBJ2-3 TRBD2 TRBV7-2 . TGTGCCAGCGGCTCCCAGCCTAGCGGGATCGCAGATACGCAGTATTTT CASGSQPSGIADTQYF
TRBJ1-2 TRBD1 TRBV11-2 . TGTGCCAGCAGCGGACAGGGAGGCCCGGATGGCTACACCTTC CASSGQGGPDGYTF
TRBJ2-5 . TRBV7-2 . TGTGCCAGCAGCTTTGGGGGCCTCCAAGCGGGGCAAGAGACCCAGTACTTC CASSFGGLQAGQETQYF
TRBJ2-7 . TRBV10-3 few TGTGCCATCAGTGAAGGCAGTAGCTCCTACGAGCAGTACTTC CAISEGSSSYEQYF
TRBJ2-2 TRBD2 TRBV4-3 few TGCGCCAGCAGCCAAGAAAGCGGGAGGGGGGTCGGGGAGCTGTTTTTT CASSQESGRGVGELFF
TRBJ1-1 . TRBV6-6 few TGTGCCAGCAGTTACTCCAAGGCAGGGAGTGCTTTCTTT CASSYSKAGSAFF
TRBJ2-5 TRBD2 TRBV12-3/TRBV12-4 . TGTGCCAGCAGTTTAGCGCTAGGTTCTAGCGGGAGGTTGGAGACCCAGTACTTC CASSLALGSSGRLETQYF
TRBJ1-1 . TRBV6-5 . TGTGCCAGCAGTGCGACTCAATTCACTGAAGCTTTCTTT CASSATQFTEAFF
TRBJ2-1 TRBD1 TRBV7-2 . TGTGCCAGCAGCCGTAATCCAGGGGGCGTTGAATATGAGCAGTTCTTC CASSRNPGGVEYEQFF
TRBJ2-3 TRBD2 TRBV3-1 . TGTGCCAGCAGCCAAGCCAGCGGGGTTCAGGCTGTTACGCAGTATTTT CASSQASGVQAVTQYF